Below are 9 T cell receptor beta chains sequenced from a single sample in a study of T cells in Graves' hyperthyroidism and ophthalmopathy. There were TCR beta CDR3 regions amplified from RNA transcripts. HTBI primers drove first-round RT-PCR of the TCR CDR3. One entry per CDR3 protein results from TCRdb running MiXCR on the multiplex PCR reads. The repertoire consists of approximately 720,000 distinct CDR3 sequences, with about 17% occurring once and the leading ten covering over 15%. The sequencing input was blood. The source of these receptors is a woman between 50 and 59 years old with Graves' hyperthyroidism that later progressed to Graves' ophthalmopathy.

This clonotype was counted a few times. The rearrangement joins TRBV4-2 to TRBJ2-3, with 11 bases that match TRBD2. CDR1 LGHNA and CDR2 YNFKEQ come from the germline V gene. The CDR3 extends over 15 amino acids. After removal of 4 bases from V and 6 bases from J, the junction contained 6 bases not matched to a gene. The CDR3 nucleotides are TGTGCCAGCAGCCCCAGACTAGCGGGAAAGGATACGCAGTATTTT. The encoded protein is CASSPRLAGKDTQYF.

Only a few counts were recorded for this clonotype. CDR3 residues: CASSQAGYTDTQYF. CDR3 DNA: TGTGCCTCAAGCCAAGCGGGGTACACAGATACGCAGTATTTT. The chain combines TRBV27 with TRBJ2-3; 7 bases fit TRBD2. The CDR3 is made up of 14 amino acids. V lost 11 bases to trimming and J lost 2 bases; unmatched junction nucleotides: 10. Germline CDR1 MNHEY, CDR2 SMNVEV (reference sequence).

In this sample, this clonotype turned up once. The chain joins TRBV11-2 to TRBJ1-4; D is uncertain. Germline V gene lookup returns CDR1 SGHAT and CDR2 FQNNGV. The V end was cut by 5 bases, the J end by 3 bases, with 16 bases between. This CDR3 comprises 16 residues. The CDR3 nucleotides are TGTGCCAGCAGCCAATCCCGGGCAGCAGCTAATGAAAAACTGTTTTTT. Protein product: CASSQSRAAANEKLFF.

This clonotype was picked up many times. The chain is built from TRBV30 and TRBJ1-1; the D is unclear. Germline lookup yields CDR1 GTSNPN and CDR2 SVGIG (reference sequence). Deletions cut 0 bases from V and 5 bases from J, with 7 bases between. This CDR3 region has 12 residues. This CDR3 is CAWSVRWTEAFF. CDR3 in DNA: TGTGCCTGGAGTGTACGATGGACTGAAGCTTTCTTT.

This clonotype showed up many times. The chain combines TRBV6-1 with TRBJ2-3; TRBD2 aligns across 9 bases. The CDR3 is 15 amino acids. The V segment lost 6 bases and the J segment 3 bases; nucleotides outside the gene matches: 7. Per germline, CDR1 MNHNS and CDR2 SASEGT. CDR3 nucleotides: TGTGCCAGCAGCAGTAGCGGGGGTGAAACAGATACGCAGTATTTT. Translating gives CASSSSGGETDTQYF.

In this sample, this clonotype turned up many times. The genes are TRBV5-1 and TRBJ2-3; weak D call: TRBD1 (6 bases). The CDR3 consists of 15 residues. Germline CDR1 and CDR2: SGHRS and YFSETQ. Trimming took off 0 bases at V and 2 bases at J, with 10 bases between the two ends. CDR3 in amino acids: CASSLEGDTTDTQYF. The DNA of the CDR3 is TGCGCCAGCAGCTTGGAAGGGGACACCACAGATACGCAGTATTTT.

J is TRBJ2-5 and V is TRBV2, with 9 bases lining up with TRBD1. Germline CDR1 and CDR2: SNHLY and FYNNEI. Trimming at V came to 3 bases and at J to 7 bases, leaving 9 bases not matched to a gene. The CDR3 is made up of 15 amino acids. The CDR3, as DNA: TGTGCCAGCAGTGAGGGGACAGGGACCGAGGGGACCCAGTACTTC. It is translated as CASSEGTGTEGTQYF.

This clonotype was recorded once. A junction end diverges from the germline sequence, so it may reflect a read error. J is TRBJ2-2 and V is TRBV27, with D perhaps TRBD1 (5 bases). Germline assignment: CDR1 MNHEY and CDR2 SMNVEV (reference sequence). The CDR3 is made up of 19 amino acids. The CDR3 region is CTSFSRFRGNSSNTGELFF. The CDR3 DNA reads TGTACCAGCTTCTCCCGCTTTAGGGGTAACTCATCGAACACCGGGGAGCTGTTTTTT.

In DNA, the CDR3 is TGTGCCAGTACCCCGACAGCCCCGAACACCGGGGAGCTGTTTTTT. This codes for CASTPTAPNTGELFF. This sequence joins TRBV19 and TRBJ2-2, with D maybe TRBD1 (5 bases). The length of the CDR3 is 15 residues. V shed 7 bases and J shed 0 bases, with 12 bases lying between them. CDR1 and CDR2 (germline): LNHDA, SQIVND (reference sequence).